The entry below describes one T cell receptor beta chain. The germline V gene has CDR1 MNHNS and CDR2 SASEGT. V was cut by 2 bases and J by 0 bases, with 14 bases left in between. CDR3 size: 17 residues. The data are from a study of cytotoxic CD8 clonotypes in ibrutinib-treated CLL. Targeted sequencing depth ranged from 1 in 200,000 to 1 in 1 million T cells. Some clones are missing from TCRdb's copy, which holds only in-frame ones; the method was immunoSEQ multiplex PCR. The sample has roughly 50,000 clones, roughly 63% seen once. The chain recombines TRBV6-1 with TRBJ1-3; D is uncertain. Sequencing was performed on PBMCs, taken after 24 months of ibrutinib treatment. This receptor was identified in a human donor with chronic lymphocytic leukemia. The DNA for the CDR3 is TGTGCCAGCAGTGAAAGGTCAGCCAGAAGCTCTGGAAACACCATATATTTT. Translating it yields CASSERSARSSGNTIYF.